A single sample is the source of the 28 T cell receptor beta chains below, sequenced in a study of T cells in Graves' hyperthyroidism and ophthalmopathy. The source material, RNA transcripts, was used to amplify TCR beta CDR3 regions. In the first-round RT-PCR of the TCR CDR3, the HTBI primer set was used. Using its own MiXCR run on the multiplex PCR reads, TCRdb lists one record per CDR3 protein. The data show a few hundred thousand distinct CDR3 sequences, about 13% seen once. The sample comprised blood. All receptors derive from a woman aged 18-29 years with Graves' hyperthyroidism.

This clonotype was recorded at least ten times. This chain uses TRBV7-2 with TRBJ2-7, with D unclear. The CDR3 sequence is 14 residues long. Between the trimmed V and J ends, which lost 6 bases and 0 bases, there was a span of 12 bases. From germline, CDR1 is SGHTA and CDR2 FQGNSA. DNA of the CDR3: TGTGCCAGCAGTCCTTATTTAAGCTCCTACGAGCAGTACTTC. The encoded protein is CASSPYLSSYEQYF. The complete variable domain, with remaining parts taken from reference TRBV7-2 and TRBJ2-7, reads GAGVSQSPSNKVTEKGKDVELRCDPISGHTALYWYRQSLGQGLEFLIYFQGNSAPDKSGLPSDRFSAERTGGSVSTLTIQRTQQEDSAVYLCASSPYLSSYEQYFGPGTRLTVT.

The table lists this clonotype with a few counts. The chain is built from TRBV19 and TRBJ1-1, with D perhaps TRBD1 (5 bases). V was pared by 8 bases and J by 8 bases, with 9 bases between. The length of the CDR3 is 10 residues. Per germline, CDR1 LNHDA and CDR2 SQIVND (reference sequence). This CDR3 is CASGTSEAFF. The DNA for the CDR3 is TGTGCCAGTGGGACTTCGGAAGCTTTCTTT.

CDR3 loop: CASTATGRWTEAFF. CDR3 sequence (DNA): TGTGCCAGCACCGCGACTGGGAGGTGGACTGAAGCTTTCTTT. The J gene is TRBJ1-1, the V gene TRBV6-1; D remains ambiguous. The CDR3 totals 14 residues. Per germline, CDR1 MNHNS and CDR2 SASEGT. With 7 bases removed from V and 5 bases from J, the gap between germline ends came to 17 bases.

A remark on this clonotype: This clone may be a read error of a much larger clone one base away. Here the CDR3 DNA reads TGTGCCAGCAGCCGCCAGACAGGGACCTATGGCTGCACCTTC. This translates into CASSRQTGTYGCTF. The chain is built from TRBV7-9 and TRBJ1-2, with 7 bases aligning to TRBD1. Per germline, CDR1 SEHNR and CDR2 FQNEAQ (reference sequence). This CDR3 is built from 14 residues.

The chain recombines TRBV20-1 with TRBJ2-7; possibly TRBD2 for D (6 bases). Germline CDR1 is DFQATT and CDR2 is SNEGSKA (reference sequence). V lost 0 bases and J lost 7, with 19 bases in between. The CDR3 extends over 15 amino acids. As DNA, the CDR3 is TGCAGTGCTAGAGATGGGGGGACTTCCGTTGGTGAGCAGTACTTC. Encoded protein: CSARDGGTSVGEQYF.

This clonotype was picked up many times. This sequence joins TRBV2 and TRBJ2-5; D unresolved. From germline, CDR1 is SNHLY and CDR2 FYNNEI. V dropped 6 bases and J dropped 4 bases, with 12 bases sitting between them. The CDR3 runs to 13 residues. CDR3 in DNA: TGTGCCAGCAGGGCACCCCTTGGAGAGACCCAGTACTTC. It yields the protein CASRAPLGETQYF.

The sample holds many counts of this clonotype. The rearrangement uses TRBV20-1 and TRBJ2-7, with a tentative D call TRBD1 (5 bases). The germline V and J ends were trimmed by 2 bases and 5 bases, with 19 bases remaining between them. The CDR3 runs 15 residues. The V gene's germline CDR1 is DFQATT and CDR2 SNEGSKA (reference sequence). CDR3 in amino acids: CSARSEQGIGDEQYF. The CDR3 coding sequence is TGCAGTGCTAGATCCGAGCAGGGTATTGGCGACGAGCAGTACTTC.

The table lists this clonotype with many counts. The genes are TRBV20-1 and TRBJ2-6; D remains unclear. Germline V lookup: CDR1 DFQATT, CDR2 SNEGSKA (reference sequence). The CDR3 has 14 amino acids. V was pared by 3 bases and J by 0 bases, with 6 bases between. CDR3 protein: CSASGLSGANVLTF. CDR3 in DNA: TGCAGTGCTAGTGGGCTCTCTGGGGCCAACGTCCTGACTTTC.

This clonotype was counted ten times or more. The chain couples TRBV20-1 to TRBJ2-7; maybe TRBD2 (6 bases). Germline CDR1 reads DFQATT; CDR2 reads SNEGSKA (reference sequence). This CDR3 spans 12 amino acids. The V gene lost 3 bases and the J gene lost 3 bases, with 9 bases spanning the gap. As DNA, the CDR3 is TGCAGTGCTAGTGGGCGGGGCTACGAGCAGTACTTC. It yields the protein CSASGRGYEQYF.

This clonotype was counted at least ten times. This sequence joins TRBV20-1 and TRBJ2-7, with D unclear. The CDR3 contains 14 residues. V was trimmed by 1 base and J by 0 bases, leaving 10 bases between them. CDR1 DFQATT and CDR2 SNEGSKA come from the germline V gene (reference sequence). The CDR3 reads CSARGLGSSYEQYF. In DNA, the CDR3 is TGCAGTGCTAGAGGGTTGGGCTCCTCCTACGAGCAGTACTTC.

This clonotype appeared once. V gene TRBV11-2 combines with J gene TRBJ2-1; D gene uncertain. Germline loops: CDR1 SGHAT, CDR2 FQNNGV. V dropped 0 bases and J dropped 0 bases, with 6 bases sitting between them. The CDR3 extends over 15 amino acids. The CDR3 here is CASSLEVSSYNEQFF. The CDR3 nucleotides read TGTGCCAGCAGCTTAGAAGTGAGCTCCTACAATGAGCAGTTCTTC.

The genes are TRBV14 and TRBJ2-1; D gene uncertain. Germline CDR1 SGHDN, CDR2 FVKESK. With 8 bases removed from V and 0 bases from J, the gap between germline ends came to 14 bases. There are 15 residues in the CDR3. The CDR3 region has the DNA TGTGCCAGCCCCCCCCCGGCTAGCTCCTACAATGAGCAGTTCTTC. Translating gives CASPPPASSYNEQFF.

The sample holds many counts of this clonotype. The J gene is TRBJ1-5, the V gene TRBV6-1, with D uncertain. This CDR3 is 14 amino acids long. Germline CDR1 MNHNS, CDR2 SASEGT. The V end lost 6 bases, the J end lost 5 bases, and 14 bases lay between the germline ends. The CDR3 sequence: CASREGNPYQPQHF. DNA of the CDR3: TGTGCCAGCAGGGAGGGAAATCCCTATCAGCCCCAGCATTTT.

This clonotype was counted many times. The chain employs TRBV5-6 and TRBJ1-1, with 9 positions matching TRBD1. Germline V gene sequence: CDR1 SGHDT, CDR2 YYEEEE. The CDR3 has 17 residues. The V segment lost 4 bases and the J segment 3 bases; nucleotides outside the gene matches: 13. CDR3 loop: CASSHEGQGLWHTEAFF. DNA of the CDR3: TGTGCCAGCAGCCACGAGGGACAGGGACTGTGGCACACTGAAGCTTTCTTT.

This clonotype has at least ten counts. The V gene is TRBV12-3 or TRBV12-4, the J gene TRBJ2-5; TRBD1 might be the D (6 bases). Trimming cost V 3 bases and J 3 bases, with 14 bases left between them. The CDR3 runs 15 residues. Written as DNA, the CDR3 is TGTGCCAGCAGTTTCGGTGGGGGCAGGGAAGAGACCCAGTACTTC. It encodes CASSFGGGREETQYF.

The table lists this clonotype with a few counts. The chain uses TRBV11-1 and TRBJ1-6; 7 bases are a match to TRBD1. V lost 5 bases and J lost 9; bases outside the gene matches: 10. The CDR3 covers 15 residues. Germline values: CDR1 SGHAT, CDR2 FQDESV (reference sequence). Here the CDR3 reads CASSPTTGAGSPLHF. Here the CDR3 DNA reads TGTGCCAGCAGCCCTACCACAGGGGCTGGTTCACCCCTCCACTTT.

There are many counts of this clonotype. The chain joins TRBV12-3 or TRBV12-4 to TRBJ2-7; 8 positions match TRBD1. This CDR3 contains 13 residues. The V segment lost 5 bases and the J segment 4 bases; nucleotides outside the gene matches: 4. CDR3 nucleotides: TGTGCCAGCAGTCCACAGGGGGGATACGAGCAGTACTTC. Its protein is CASSPQGGYEQYF.

This clonotype showed up just a few times. This may come from a read error, since a much larger clone is one base off. The rearrangement joins TRBV7-3 to TRBJ2-1, with 11 bases fitting TRBD2. V lost 5 bases, J lost 5 bases, and 5 bases stayed unmatched. Germline values: CDR1 SGHTA, CDR2 FQGTGA. The CDR3 is 15 residues long. The chain's CDR3 is CASSQLAGENNEQFF. As DNA, the CDR3 is TGTGCCAGCAGCCAACTAGCGGGAGAAAACAATGAGCAGTTCTTC. The variable domain in full, with the rest retrieved from reference TRBV7-3 and TRBJ2-1, is GAGVSQTPSNKVTEKGKYVELRCDPISGHTALYWYRQSLGQGPEFLIYFQGTGAADDSGLPNDRFFAVRPEGSVSTLKIQRTERGDSAVYLCASSQLAGENNEQFFGPGTRLTVL.

This clonotype appeared many times. CDR3 DNA sequence: TGTGCCAGCAGTTTCCCCCAGGGAGGATTGCGTCAGCCCCAGCATTTT. It specifies CASSFPQGGLRQPQHF. This chain connects TRBV6-2 or TRBV6-3 to TRBJ1-5; D perhaps matches TRBD1 (5 bases). CDR1 and CDR2 (germline): MNHEY, SVGEGT. Trimming shortened V by 4 bases and J by 6 bases, and 19 bases separated the two germline ends. The CDR3 is 16 residues long.

At least ten counts were recorded for this clonotype. The CDR3 DNA reads TGTGCCAGCAGTCGGGGGTCAGGCTATGGCTACACCTTC. Encoded protein: CASSRGSGYGYTF. The chain couples TRBV12-3 or TRBV12-4 to TRBJ1-2; possible D gene TRBD1, 5 bases. The CDR3 runs to 13 residues. V lost 5 bases and J 4 bases, leaving 11 bases between the germline ends.

The rearrangement joins TRBV7-2 to TRBJ2-3, with D maybe TRBD2 (6 bases). The germline V and J ends were trimmed by 2 bases and 0 bases, with 9 bases remaining between them. The germline gives CDR1 SGHTA, CDR2 FQGNSA. The CDR3 covers 15 residues. In DNA form, the CDR3 reads TGTGCCAGCAGCTTAACTGCGGGGAGCACAGATACGCAGTATTTT. Its protein product is CASSLTAGSTDTQYF.

Concerning this clonotype: A much larger clone lies a single base off, so this may be a read error. The genes are TRBV27 and TRBJ1-5; D perhaps matches TRBD1 (6 bases). Germline assignment: CDR1 MNHEY and CDR2 SMNVEV (reference sequence). This CDR3 has 13 residues. The CDR3 is CASSSQGHQPRHF. The CDR3 DNA follows: TGTGCCAGCAGTTCTCAGGGGCATCAGCCCCGGCATTTT.

This clonotype occurred many times. The chain couples TRBV12-3 or TRBV12-4 to TRBJ2-5; the D is unclear. Trimming shortened V by 6 bases and J by 4 bases, and 15 bases separated the two germline ends. The CDR3 covers 14 residues. CDR3 coding DNA: TGTGCCAGCAGCGCGTCGGCAACCCTAGAGACCCAGTACTTC. Translating gives CASSASATLETQYF.

This chain joins TRBV28 and TRBJ2-5; 10 bases fit TRBD2. This CDR3 region has 17 residues. V dropped 1 base and J dropped 2; count of bases not matched to a gene: 7. The V gene's germline CDR1 is MDHEN and CDR2 SYDVKM. This CDR3 reads CASSLYLAGEEQETQYF. The CDR3, as DNA: TGTGCCAGCAGTTTATATCTAGCGGGAGAGGAGCAAGAGACCCAGTACTTC.

The chain joins TRBV6-1 to TRBJ1-4; D ambiguous. From germline, CDR1 is MNHNS and CDR2 SASEGT. The CDR3 covers 14 residues. With 5 bases removed from V and 3 bases from J, the gap between germline ends came to 10 bases. CDR3 protein: CASSYAVSNEKLFF. The DNA of the CDR3 is TGTGCCAGCAGTTACGCGGTTTCTAATGAAAAACTGTTTTTT.

This clonotype appeared many times. The chain recombines TRBV10-3 with TRBJ2-3; TRBD2 aligns across 12 bases. This CDR3 region has 16 residues. Losses at the gene ends were 6 bases for V and 4 bases for J; bases not matched to a gene: 8. The germline gives CDR1 ENHRY, CDR2 SYGVKD. The DNA of the CDR3 is TGTGCCATCAGCCCATCTAGCGGGGGGGGGGCAGATACGCAGTATTTT. Translating it yields CAISPSSGGGADTQYF.

The sample holds many counts of this clonotype. V gene TRBV28 combines with J gene TRBJ2-7, with 9 nucleotides matching TRBD1. Germline values: CDR1 MDHEN, CDR2 SYDVKM. The trim removed 3 bases at V and 7 bases at J, leaving 7 bases unmatched. There are 14 residues in the CDR3. The CDR3 DNA sequence: TGTGCCAGCAGTTTCTTGGGACAGGGCGAGGAGCAGTACTTC. Translation: CASSFLGQGEEQYF.

In this sample, this clonotype turned up many times. V is TRBV7-3 and J is TRBJ2-1, with 10 bases fitting TRBD2. The germline V gene encodes CDR1 SGHTA and CDR2 FQGTGA. The J segment lost 8 bases and the V segment lost 3 bases, leaving 13 bases of the junction unmatched. The CDR3 is made up of 17 amino acids. CDR3 coding DNA: TGTGCCAGCAGCTTCTTTGCCACTACCGGGACTAGCGATGAGCAGTTCTTC. It translates to CASSFFATTGTSDEQFF. Looking up the rest from reference TRBV7-3 and TRBJ2-1 gives the full variable domain: GAGVSQTPSNKVTEKGKYVELRCDPISGHTALYWYRQSLGQGPEFLIYFQGTGAADDSGLPNDRFFAVRPEGSVSTLKIQRTERGDSAVYLCASSFFATTGTSDEQFFGPGTRLTVL.